Listed below are T cell receptor beta chains from one sample, sequenced in a study of graft-versus-host responses after intestinal transplantation. Data came from immunoSEQ multiplex PCR; TCRdb stores just in-frame clones and leaves some out. The repertoire holds about 21,000 clones, with 55% to 70% as singletons. The specimen was alloreactive CD4+ T cells from a mixed lymphocyte reaction culture, collected before intestinal transplant. Every receptor here comes from a human patient who received an intestinal transplant. Both conserved end residues are part of each CDR3. Size tells how often a clone was seen (once, few, many) or the class of an expanded clone, and some rows leave it out.

J: TRBJ2-1
size: .
V: TRBV12-2
CDR3: CASRLDLAEVTGNEQFF

J: TRBJ1-4
size: .
V: TRBV30
CDR3: CAWSVGLTGGGNEKLFF

J: TRBJ1-1
size: few
V: TRBV5-6
CDR3: CASSLAGARTEAFF

J: TRBJ2-7
size: .
V: TRBV5-4
CDR3: CASSRRGGNEQYF

J: TRBJ1-5
size: .
V: TRBV5-6
CDR3: CASSLGTGDQPQHF

J: .
size: once
V: TRBV7-9
CDR3: CASSPGTGVPFYEQYF

J: TRBJ1-1
size: few
V: TRBV5-1
CDR3: CASSLAGRGTEAFF

J: TRBJ2-3
size: .
V: TRBV6-5
CDR3: CASSPFVQGGTQYF

J: TRBJ1-4
size: .
V: TRBV6-1
CDR3: CASNGYMGPNEKLFF

J: TRBJ2-1
size: few
V: TRBV7-9
CDR3: CASSLRGSSYNEQFF

J: TRBJ1-2
size: few
V: TRBV5-1
CDR3: CASSDGGGSYGYTF

J: TRBJ1-6
size: .
V: TRBV30
CDR3: CAWSYPRGRNSPLHF

J: TRBJ2-6
size: few
V: TRBV6-5
CDR3: CASRSQVSGANVLTF

J: TRBJ1-2
size: .
V: TRBV30
CDR3: CAWSVQTGWNYGYTF

J: TRBJ1-2
size: .
V: TRBV7-2
CDR3: CASSLGQANYGYTF

J: TRBJ1-5
size: .
V: TRBV6-1
CDR3: CASSRDRWSNQPQHF

J: TRBJ2-7
size: few
V: TRBV6-9
CDR3: CASSYAWTTGEQYF

J: TRBJ2-1
size: .
V: TRBV18
CDR3: CASSPGLTLYNEQFF

J: TRBJ2-1
size: .
V: TRBV4-3
CDR3: CASSQDLGGVGGGRYNEQFF

J: TRBJ2-2
size: .
V: TRBV7-2
CDR3: CASSYSFGEGFF

J: TRBJ1-3
size: few
V: TRBV28
CDR3: CASSVARGSGNTIYF

J: TRBJ1-1
size: few
V: TRBV30
CDR3: CAWRGASTEAFF

J: TRBJ2-1
size: few
V: TRBV30
CDR3: CACATGTSENNEQFF

J: TRBJ2-7
size: .
V: TRBV7-9
CDR3: CASSLSDRGRSGEQYF

J: TRBJ2-7
size: once
V: TRBV5-3
CDR3: CVKNRGTGSSYEQYF

J: TRBJ2-4
size: .
V: TRBV7-9
CDR3: CASSHADRGRFRYF

J: TRBJ2-7
size: .
V: TRBV5-1
CDR3: CASSHGGGVPYEQYF

J: TRBJ2-1
size: few
V: TRBV7-2
CDR3: CASSQTGTIALSEQFF

J: TRBJ2-7
size: .
V: TRBV7-9
CDR3: CASGLAGDYEQYF

J: TRBJ2-1
size: .
V: TRBV27
CDR3: CASSFNYNEQFF

J: TRBJ2-1
size: .
V: TRBV28
CDR3: CASSPQRGLAGGEQFF

J: TRBJ1-5
size: .
V: TRBV29-1
CDR3: CSTETGGQPQHF

J: TRBJ1-5
size: once
V: TRBV7-2
CDR3: CASSLWDKRGNQPQHF

J: TRBJ1-2
size: .
V: TRBV5-1
CDR3: CASSYSGTGVYGYTF

J: TRBJ1-2
size: few
V: TRBV28
CDR3: CASSLTPRRGGYTF

J: TRBJ2-5
size: .
V: TRBV28
CDR3: CASSLTGQWETQYF

J: TRBJ2-5
size: .
V: TRBV9
CDR3: CASSVAERGVQETQYF

J: TRBJ2-3
size: .
V: TRBV9
CDR3: CASSVDSGLDTQYF

J: TRBJ2-7
size: few
V: TRBV7-6
CDR3: CASSFLTGASYEQYF

J: TRBJ2-1
size: .
V: TRBV2
CDR3: CATLGNEQFF

J: TRBJ2-2
size: few
V: TRBV19
CDR3: CASSRLEGGELFF

J: TRBJ1-2
size: few
V: TRBV27
CDR3: CASARQPFYGYTF

J: TRBJ2-7
size: .
V: TRBV30
CDR3: CAWTSGGLPAYEQYF

J: TRBJ2-1
size: few
V: TRBV9
CDR3: CASSVMGLAGNEQFF

J: TRBJ2-7
size: few
V: TRBV6-5
CDR3: CASNPPGLALYEQYF